A selection of T cell receptor beta chains follows, all from one sample in a study of post-analysis software for immune sequencing data. One entry per CDR3 protein, called by TCRdb with MiXCR from the PCR reads. The table includes about 680,000 distinct CDR3 sequences, 55% to 60% detected once. The sequencing input was blood. The receptors come from a girl aged 2-10 years with multiple sclerosis. Both conserved end residues are part of each CDR3. The order of the fields is D gene, CDR3 length, J gene, clone size, V gene, CDR3 protein, CDR3 DNA. The D gene is left open where the match is weak. Not all rows give a size; the values are once, few, many and, for expanded clones, a class.

TRBD1,16,TRBJ2-4,few,TRBV6-5,CASSYSTGAGKNIQYF,TGTGCCAGCAGTTACTCCACAGGGGCCGGCAAAAACATTCAGTACTTC
TRBD1,15,TRBJ1-5,-,TRBV20-1,CSARALTGENQPQHF,TGCAGTGCTAGAGCCCTGACAGGGGAAAATCAGCCCCAGCATTTT
TRBD2,14,TRBJ2-1,few,TRBV6-5,CASRGLAGDNEQFF,TGTGCCAGCAGGGGACTAGCGGGAGACAATGAGCAGTTCTTC
-,15,TRBJ2-5,few,TRBV7-2,CASSLHSGPGETQYF,TGTGCCAGCAGCTTACATTCAGGGCCAGGAGAGACCCAGTACTTC
-,12,TRBJ2-3,-,TRBV2,CASSSHSDTQYF,TGTGCCAGCAGTTCCCACTCAGATACGCAGTATTTT
TRBD2,17,TRBJ2-5,-,TRBV3-1,CASSRPAGTSMMETQYF,TGTGCCAGCAGCCGTCCGGCGGGGACTAGTATGATGGAGACCCAGTACTTC
-,15,TRBJ2-5,-,TRBV5-5,CASSFGTQGRETQYF,TGTGCCAGCAGCTTCGGGACTCAGGGTCGCGAGACCCAGTACTTC
TRBD1,14,TRBJ2-7,-,TRBV13,CASSKTGSSFVQYF,TGTGCCAGCAGCAAGACAGGGTCCTCCTTTGTGCAGTACTTC
-,15,TRBJ2-7,few,TRBV13,CASSLASSWLYEQYF,TGTGCCAGCAGCTTAGCTTCTAGCTGGCTGTACGAGCAGTACTTC
TRBD2,14,TRBJ2-7,-,TRBV5-1,CASSEGLVGYEQYF,TGCGCCAGCAGCGAGGGACTAGTAGGCTACGAGCAGTACTTC
TRBD2,16,TRBJ2-1,-,TRBV7-9,CASSFLLAGAVNGQFF,TGTGCCAGCAGCTTCCTACTAGCGGGGGCCGTCAATGGGCAGTTCTTC
-,15,TRBJ2-3,-,TRBV27,CASSYRDPSTDTQYF,TGTGCCAGCAGTTACAGGGACCCGAGCACAGATACGCAGTATTTT
-,14,TRBJ2-1,-,TRBV6-2/TRBV6-3,CAIHGGSIYNEQFF,TGTGCCATCCACGGCGGGTCCATATACAATGAGCAGTTCTTC
TRBD1,15,TRBJ2-5,-,TRBV27,CASSLYRGLGETQYF,TGTGCCAGCAGTCTTTACAGGGGGCTGGGGGAGACCCAGTACTTC
-,13,TRBJ2-7,-,TRBV7-6,CASSLVTGEMQYF,TGTGCCAGCAGCTTAGTTACAGGTGAGATGCAGTACTTC
-,11,TRBJ1-4,-,TRBV29-1,CSADSGEKLFF,TGCAGCGCCGATTCGGGTGAAAAACTGTTTTTT